Below, one T cell receptor (beta chain) is given with its context. A read error may produce the germline difference seen at one junction end. This entry is derived from a study of blood T cell repertoires in COVID-19. Study information: From T cells, B-cell-depleted T cells, or PBMCs came the material, which was cDNA or gDNA.

Original data processing: It was from reference gene primer amplification that nucleated cell counts were estimated. Generated by immunoSEQ multiplex PCR, the TCRdb table keeps only in-frame clones and is missing some. The DNA gave D and trimming, while V, J and clone size come from that table. The sample lists around 180,000 clones, approximately 80% occurring once. The V gene's germline CDR1 is LGHNA and CDR2 YNFKEQ. This CDR3 has 14 amino acids. Cohorts were assigned according to the clinical history that participants reported. Donors in Cohort 3 counted as recovered after two negative PCRs, clearance, or symptom resolution.

This rearrangement joins TRBV4-2 to TRBJ1-5, with TRBD1 matching 8 bases. The origin of this receptor is a man aged 50 to 60 who had recovered from COVID-19. Sequenced sample: PBMCs or T cells enriched from blood (not recorded which). In DNA form, the CDR3 reads TGTGCCAGCAGCCAAGCAGGGGGCAACCAGCCCCAGCATTTT. Protein sequence: CASSQAGGNQPQHF.